Listed here are 3 T cell receptor beta chains from one sample, sequenced in a study of T cell responses to AZD1222 COVID-19 vaccine (dated by TCRdb to the early 2020s). Libraries were built with the immunoSEQ multiplex PCR assay. In its TCRdb copy, this immuneACCESS table keeps in-frame sequences only and misses some clones. Where compared with another copy, unresolved V genes explain less than half of these, and the others have no known cause. The sample contains around 70,000 clones, 70% to 80% of them found a single time. The top ten constitute approximately 23% of the sample. The time point label for this specimen denotes: baseline before first vaccination. The sample's treatment or condition label, in plain terms: meningococcal conjugate vaccine given as trial control. Specimen: peripheral blood, collected on day 0 of MenACWY control vaccination. The receptor source for this set is an adult in good health.

The rearrangement links TRBV3-1 (or the pseudogene TRBV3-2) to TRBJ2-1; 8 bases match TRBD2. The CDR3 is 15 amino acids. Germline trimming cut 4 bases from V and 9 bases from J; bases unmatched to any gene: 11. CDR1 is LGHDT and CDR2 is YNNKEL in the germline V gene (reference sequence). The CDR3 DNA sequence: TGTGCCAGCAGCCCCGGGACTAGTCCACTTAGTGAGCAGTTCTTC. Translated, it gives CASSPGTSPLSEQFF.

This chain uses TRBV30 with TRBJ1-5, with D hard to call. Trimming shortened V by 1 base and J by 3 bases, and 10 bases separated the two germline ends. Per germline, CDR1 GTSNPN and CDR2 SVGIG (reference sequence). This CDR3 spans 14 amino acids. This chain's CDR3 is CAWSANWVNQPQHF. Here the CDR3 DNA reads TGTGCCTGGAGTGCAAACTGGGTCAATCAGCCCCAGCATTTT.

V gene TRBV24-1 combines with J gene TRBJ2-1, with 8 bases matching TRBD1. The length of the CDR3 is 14 residues. The junction had 11 bases not matched to a gene; V was cut back by 9 bases and J by 8 bases. In germline, CDR1 is KGHDR, CDR2 SFDVKD. The CDR3 DNA reads as TGTGCCACCTCTGGGACAGGAGTTAGCGATGAGCAGTTCTTC. The encoded protein is CATSGTGVSDEQFF.